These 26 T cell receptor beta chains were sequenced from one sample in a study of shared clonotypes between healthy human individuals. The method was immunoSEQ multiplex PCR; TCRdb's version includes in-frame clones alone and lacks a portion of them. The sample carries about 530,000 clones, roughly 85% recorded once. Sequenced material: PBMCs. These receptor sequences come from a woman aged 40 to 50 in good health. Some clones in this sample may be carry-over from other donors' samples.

This chain's CDR3 is CASSYLEGARGNQPQHF. In nucleotides, the CDR3 is TGTGCCAGCAGTTACCTTGAGGGGGCGCGAGGCAATCAGCCCCAGCATTTT. The V and J genes are TRBV6-7 and TRBJ1-5; 7 bases agree with TRBD1. TRBV6-7 is assigned to the ORF class and has an uncertain function. V was pared by 2 bases and J by 2 bases, with 9 bases of the junction left unmatched. The CDR3 loop spans 17 amino acids.

The CDR3 protein is CASSPPGLVEQYF. The CDR3 region has the DNA TGTGCCAGCAGTCCCCCCGGACTAGTCGAGCAGTACTTC. This chain uses TRBV28 with TRBJ2-7; TRBD2 agrees at 7 bases. The CDR3 loop spans 13 amino acids. The V segment lost 5 bases and the J segment 6 bases; nucleotides outside the gene matches: 7. Germline-derived CDR1 and CDR2 are MDHEN and SYDVKM. The complete variable domain, with remaining parts taken from reference TRBV28 and TRBJ2-7, reads DVKVTQSSRYLVKRTGEKVFLECVQDMDHENMFWYRQDPGLGLRLIYFSYDVKMKEKGDIPEGYSVSREKKERFSLILESASTNQTSMYLCASSPPGLVEQYFGPGTRLTVT.

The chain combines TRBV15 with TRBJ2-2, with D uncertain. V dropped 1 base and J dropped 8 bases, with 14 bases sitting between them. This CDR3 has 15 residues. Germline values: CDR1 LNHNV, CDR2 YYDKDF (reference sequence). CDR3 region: CATSRGLVRTGELFF. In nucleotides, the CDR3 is TGTGCCACCAGCAGAGGCCTCGTAAGAACTGGGGAGCTGTTTTTT.

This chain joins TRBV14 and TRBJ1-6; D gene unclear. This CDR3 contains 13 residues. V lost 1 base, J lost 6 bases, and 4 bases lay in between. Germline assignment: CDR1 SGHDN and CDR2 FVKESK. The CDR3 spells CASSQVINSPLHF. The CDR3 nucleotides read TGTGCCAGCAGCCAAGTGATTAATTCACCCCTCCACTTT.

CDR3 amino acids: CASSTGQGRGETQYF. Written as DNA, the CDR3 is TGTGCCAGCAGCACTGGACAGGGAAGGGGCGAGACCCAGTACTTC. V is TRBV5-4 and J is TRBJ2-5, with 8 bases matching TRBD1. The CDR3 consists of 15 residues. Germline-derived CDR1 and CDR2 are SGHNT and YYREEE (reference sequence). Losses at the gene ends were 4 bases for V and 5 bases for J; bases not matched to a gene: 10.

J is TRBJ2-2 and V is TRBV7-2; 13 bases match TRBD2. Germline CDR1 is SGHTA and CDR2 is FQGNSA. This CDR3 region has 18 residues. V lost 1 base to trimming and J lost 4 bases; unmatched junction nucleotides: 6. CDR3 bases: TGTGCCAGCAGCTTAGGGTTACTAGCGGGAGGGCTCACCGGGGAGCTGTTTTTT. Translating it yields CASSLGLLAGGLTGELFF.

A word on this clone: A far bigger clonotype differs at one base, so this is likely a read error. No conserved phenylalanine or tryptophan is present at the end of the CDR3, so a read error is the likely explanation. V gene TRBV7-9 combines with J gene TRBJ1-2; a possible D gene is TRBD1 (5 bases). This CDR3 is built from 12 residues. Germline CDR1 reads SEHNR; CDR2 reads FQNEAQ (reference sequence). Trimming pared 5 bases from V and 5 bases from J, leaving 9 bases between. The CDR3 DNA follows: TGTGCCAGCAGCAAGACAGATTATGGCTACACCCTC. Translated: CASSKTDYGYTL.

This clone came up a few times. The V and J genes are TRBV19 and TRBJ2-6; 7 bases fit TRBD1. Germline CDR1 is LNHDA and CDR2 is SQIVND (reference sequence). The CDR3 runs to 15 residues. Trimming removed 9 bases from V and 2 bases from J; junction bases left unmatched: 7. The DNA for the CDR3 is TGTGCCAGCGGGACAGTAGAGACTGGGGCCAACGTCCTGACTTTC. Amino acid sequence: CASGTVETGANVLTF.

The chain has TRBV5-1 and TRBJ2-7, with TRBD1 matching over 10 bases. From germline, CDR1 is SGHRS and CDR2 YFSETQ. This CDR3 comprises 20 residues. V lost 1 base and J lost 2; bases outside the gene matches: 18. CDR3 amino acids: CASSLPRGQGTLGGPYEQYF. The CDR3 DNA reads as TGCGCCAGCAGCTTGCCCCGGGGACAGGGGACCCTCGGTGGGCCCTACGAGCAGTACTTC.

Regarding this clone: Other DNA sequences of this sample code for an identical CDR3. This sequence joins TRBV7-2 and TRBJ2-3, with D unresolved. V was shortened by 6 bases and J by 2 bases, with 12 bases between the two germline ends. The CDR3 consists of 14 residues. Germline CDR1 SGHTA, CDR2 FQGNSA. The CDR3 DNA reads TGTGCCAGCAGTCTTTGGGCCGACACAGATACGCAGTATTTT. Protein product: CASSLWADTDTQYF.

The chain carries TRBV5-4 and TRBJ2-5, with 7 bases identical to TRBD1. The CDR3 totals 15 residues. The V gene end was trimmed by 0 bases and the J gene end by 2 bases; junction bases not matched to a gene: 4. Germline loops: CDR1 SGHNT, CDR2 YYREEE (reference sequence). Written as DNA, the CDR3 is TGTGCCAGCAGCTTGGGAACGGGACAGCAAGAGACCCAGTACTTC. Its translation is CASSLGTGQQETQYF.

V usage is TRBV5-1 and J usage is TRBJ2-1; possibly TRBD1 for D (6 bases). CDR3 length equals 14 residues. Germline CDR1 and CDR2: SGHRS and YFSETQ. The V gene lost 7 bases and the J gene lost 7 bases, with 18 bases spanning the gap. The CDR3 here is CASGDDRSWNEQFF. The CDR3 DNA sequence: TGCGCCAGCGGCGACGACAGGTCTTGGAATGAGCAGTTCTTC.

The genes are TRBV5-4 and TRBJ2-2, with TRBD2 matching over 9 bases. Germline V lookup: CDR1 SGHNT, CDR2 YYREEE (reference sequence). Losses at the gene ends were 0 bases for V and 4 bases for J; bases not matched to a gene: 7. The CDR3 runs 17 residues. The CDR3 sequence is CASSLEAAGGATGELFF. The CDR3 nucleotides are TGTGCCAGCAGCTTGGAAGCGGCGGGAGGGGCCACCGGGGAGCTGTTTTTT.

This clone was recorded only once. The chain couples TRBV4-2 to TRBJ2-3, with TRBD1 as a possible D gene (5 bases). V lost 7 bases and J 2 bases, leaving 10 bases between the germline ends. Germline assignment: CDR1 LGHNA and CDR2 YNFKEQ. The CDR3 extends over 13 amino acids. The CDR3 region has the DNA TGTGCCAGCAACAGGATAATCACAGATACGCAGTATTTT. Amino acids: CASNRIITDTQYF.

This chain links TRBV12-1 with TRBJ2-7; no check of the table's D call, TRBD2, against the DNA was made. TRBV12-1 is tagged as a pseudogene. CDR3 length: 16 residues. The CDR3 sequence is CASSSPGGAENYEQYF. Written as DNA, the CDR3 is TGTGCCAGCAGCTCCCCGGGGGGCGCGGAAAACTACGAGCAGTACTTC.

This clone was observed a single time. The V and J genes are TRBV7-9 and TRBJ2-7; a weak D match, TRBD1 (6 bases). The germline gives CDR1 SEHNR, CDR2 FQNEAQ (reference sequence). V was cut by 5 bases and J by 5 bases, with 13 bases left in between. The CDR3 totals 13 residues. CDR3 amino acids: CASSQGQFHEQYF. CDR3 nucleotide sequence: TGTGCCAGCAGCCAAGGACAGTTCCACGAGCAGTACTTC.

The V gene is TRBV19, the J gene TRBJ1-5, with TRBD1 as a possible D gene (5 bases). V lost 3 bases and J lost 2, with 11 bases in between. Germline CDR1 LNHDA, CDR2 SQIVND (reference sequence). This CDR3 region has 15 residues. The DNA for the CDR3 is TGTGCCAGTAGTATCCAGGGTACGGGCAATCAGCCCCAGCATTTT. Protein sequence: CASSIQGTGNQPQHF. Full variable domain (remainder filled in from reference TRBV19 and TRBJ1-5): DGGITQSPKYLFRKEGQNVTLSCEQNLNHDAMYWYRQDPGQGLRLIYYSQIVNDFQKGDIAEGYSVSREKKESFPLTVTSAQKNPTAFYLCASSIQGTGNQPQHFGDGTRLSIL.

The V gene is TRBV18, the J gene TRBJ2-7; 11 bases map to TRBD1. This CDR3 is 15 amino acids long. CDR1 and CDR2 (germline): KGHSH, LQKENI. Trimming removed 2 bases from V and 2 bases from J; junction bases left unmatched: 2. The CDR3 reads CASSPVGQGAYEQYF. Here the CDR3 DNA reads TGTGCCAGCTCACCAGTGGGACAGGGGGCCTACGAGCAGTACTTC.

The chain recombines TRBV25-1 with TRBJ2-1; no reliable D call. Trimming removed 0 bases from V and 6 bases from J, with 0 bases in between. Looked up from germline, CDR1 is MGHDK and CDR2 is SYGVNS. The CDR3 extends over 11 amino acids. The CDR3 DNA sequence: TGTGCCAGCAGTGAATACAATGAGCAGTTCTTC. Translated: CASSEYNEQFF.

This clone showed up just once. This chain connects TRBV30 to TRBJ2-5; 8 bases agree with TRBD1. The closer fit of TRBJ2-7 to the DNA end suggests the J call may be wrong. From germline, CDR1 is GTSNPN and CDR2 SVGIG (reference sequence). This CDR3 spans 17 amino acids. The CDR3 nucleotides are TGTGCCTGGAGTGTACCTCGGCGGACAGGGATACCCTACGAGCAGTACTTC. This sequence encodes CAWSVPRRTGIPYEQYF.

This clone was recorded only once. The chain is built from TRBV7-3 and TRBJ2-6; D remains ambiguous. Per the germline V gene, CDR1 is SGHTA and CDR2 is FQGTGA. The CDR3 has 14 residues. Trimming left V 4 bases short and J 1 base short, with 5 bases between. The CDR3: CASSSASGANVLTF. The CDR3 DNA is TGTGCCAGCAGCTCGGCGTCTGGGGCCAACGTCCTGACTTTC.

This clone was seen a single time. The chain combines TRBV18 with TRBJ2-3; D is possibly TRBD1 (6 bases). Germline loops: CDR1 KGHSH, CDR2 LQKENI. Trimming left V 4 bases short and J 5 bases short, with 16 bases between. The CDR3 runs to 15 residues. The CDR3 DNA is TGTGCCAGCTCACATTCGGCAGGGGAAATAGATACGCAGTATTTT. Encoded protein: CASSHSAGEIDTQYF.

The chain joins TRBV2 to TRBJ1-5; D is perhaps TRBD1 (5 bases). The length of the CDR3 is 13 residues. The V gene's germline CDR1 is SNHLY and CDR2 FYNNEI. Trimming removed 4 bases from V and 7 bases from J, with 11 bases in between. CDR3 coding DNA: TGTGCCAGCAGTGTTTTTCGGGACCAGCCCCAGCATTTT. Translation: CASSVFRDQPQHF.

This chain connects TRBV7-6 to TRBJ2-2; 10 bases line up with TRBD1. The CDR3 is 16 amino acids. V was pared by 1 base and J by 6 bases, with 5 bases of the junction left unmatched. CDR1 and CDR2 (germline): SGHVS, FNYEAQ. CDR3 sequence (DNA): TGTGCCAGCAGCTTAGGGACAGGGGGGAGTGCCGGGGAGCTGTTTTTT. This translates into CASSLGTGGSAGELFF. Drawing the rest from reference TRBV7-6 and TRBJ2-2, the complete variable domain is GAGVSQSPRYKVTKRGQDVALRCDPISGHVSLYWYRQALGQGPEFLTYFNYEAQQDKSGLPNDRFSAERPEGSISTLTIQRTEQRDSAMYRCASSLGTGGSAGELFFGEGSRLTVL.

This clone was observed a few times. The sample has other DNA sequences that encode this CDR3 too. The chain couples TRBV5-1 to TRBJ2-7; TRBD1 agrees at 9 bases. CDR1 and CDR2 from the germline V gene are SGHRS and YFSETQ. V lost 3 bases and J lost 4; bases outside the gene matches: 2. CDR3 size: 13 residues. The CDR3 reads CASSWGTGYEQYF. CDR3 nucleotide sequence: TGCGCCAGCAGCTGGGGGACAGGGTACGAGCAGTACTTC.

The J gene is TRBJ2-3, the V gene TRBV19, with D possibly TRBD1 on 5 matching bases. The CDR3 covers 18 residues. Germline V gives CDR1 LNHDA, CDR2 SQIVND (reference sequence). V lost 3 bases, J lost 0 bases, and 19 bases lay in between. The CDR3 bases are TGTGCCAGTAGTATCTTTGCTATATGGGGCGACAGCACAGATACGCAGTATTTT. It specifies CASSIFAIWGDSTDTQYF.